Sequencing of this T cell receptor beta chain was carried out in a study of blood T cell repertoires in COVID-19. Looking at the study overall: PBMCs, B-cell-depleted T cells, or T cells provided the cDNA or gDNA that made up the material.

This clone was recorded once. As handled by the study authors: Reference gene primers were amplified, and this amplification served to estimate nucleated cell counts. Produced via immunoSEQ multiplex PCR; TCRdb's table is partial and in-frame only. For V, J and clone size, that table is used; D and trimming come from the DNA. The profile shows about 100,000 clones, 75% to 95% of them singletons. Between the trimmed V and J ends, which lost 3 bases and 0 bases, there was a span of 10 bases. The CDR3 has 15 amino acids. Germline-derived CDR1 and CDR2 are SGDLS and YYNGEE. The TCR sequence derives from a young woman with acute or convalescent COVID-19. The sample was peripheral blood. The rearrangement uses TRBV9 and TRBJ2-1; TRBD2 might be the D (6 bases). For the CDR3, the DNA is TGTGCCAGCAGCGGGGGACTGGGCTCCTACAATGAGCAGTTCTTC. Translated, it gives CASSGGLGSYNEQFF.